Below, 6 T cell receptor beta chains from the same sample are listed, as sequenced in a study of T cell responses to AZD1222 COVID-19 vaccine. The assay was immunoSEQ multiplex PCR, and TCRdb's table has in-frame clones only and misses some. This sample yields approximately 150,000 clones, of which around 93% are seen a single time; under 2.5% belongs to the top ten. The source material was peripheral blood, sampled on day 0 of AZD1222 vaccination. Receptors originate from an adult in good health.

V gene TRBV11-3 combines with J gene TRBJ1-4, with 9 bases identical to TRBD1. The junction had 4 bases not matched to a gene; V was cut back by 1 base and J by 4 bases. CDR1 is SGHNT, CDR2 YENEEA, per germline. CDR3 length equals 16 residues. The CDR3 sequence is CASSLAAGQGNEKLFF. CDR3 nucleotides: TGTGCCAGCAGCTTAGCAGCGGGACAGGGTAATGAAAAACTGTTTTTT.

In this sample, this clone turned up a few times. The chain uses TRBV7-9 and TRBJ1-1; D not certain. Trimming removed 3 bases at V and 4 bases at J, with 6 bases between. CDR3 size: 12 residues. The germline CDR1 and CDR2 sequences are SEHNR and FQNEAQ (reference sequence). The CDR3: CASSLDLTEAFF. Here the CDR3 DNA reads TGTGCCAGCAGCTTGGATCTCACTGAAGCTTTCTTT.

This chain links TRBV4-1 with TRBJ2-7, with 10 bases matching TRBD1. This CDR3 spans 15 amino acids. Germline CDR1 MGHRA, CDR2 YSYEKL. Germline trimming cut 4 bases from V and 4 bases from J; bases unmatched to any gene: 7. The CDR3 spells CASSRSTGGVYEQYF. CDR3 DNA sequence: TGCGCCAGCAGCCGATCGACAGGGGGCGTTTACGAGCAGTACTTC.

The chain is built from TRBV7-2 and TRBJ2-2, with 9 bases matching TRBD2. V was clipped by 2 bases and J by 6 bases; unmatched bases: 7. The germline CDR1 and CDR2 sequences are SGHTA and FQGNSA. The CDR3 spans 16 residues. Written as DNA, the CDR3 is TGTGCCAGCAGCTTATTGGGCGGGGGGGCCGCCGGGGAGCTGTTTTTT. The encoded protein is CASSLLGGGAAGELFF.

As to this clone: This specimen includes other DNA sequences encoding the same CDR3. This chain links TRBV7-9 with TRBJ1-2; D is uncertain. Germline loops: CDR1 SEHNR, CDR2 FQNEAQ (reference sequence). The CDR3 spans 11 residues. V was cut by 2 bases and J by 7 bases, with 5 bases left in between. CDR3 bases: TGTGCCAGCAGCTTACTTGGTGGCTACACCTTC. It codes for CASSLLGGYTF.

This chain joins TRBV19 and TRBJ1-6; D is unclear. The V end lost 5 bases, the J end lost 10 bases, and 9 bases lay between the germline ends. Germline V CDR1 and CDR2: LNHDA, SQIVND (reference sequence). CDR3 length equals 12 residues. CDR3 DNA sequence: TGTGCCAGTAGTGGGTTGGGATCACCCCTCCACTTT. It is translated as CASSGLGSPLHF.